This entry lists 21 T cell receptor beta chains sequenced from one sample in a study of OX40 agonist ivuxolimab in advanced cancers. The assay was immunoSEQ multiplex PCR, and TCRdb's table has in-frame clones only and misses some. The table shows some 99,000 clones, with roughly 85% occurring only once. The sample consisted of CD4+ or CD8+ T cells sorted from blood, taken in a trial of the OX40 agonist ivuxolimab. The receptors stem from an adult with an advanced solid tumor such as melanoma, head and neck, liver or kidney cancer.

V and J are TRBV5-5 and TRBJ1-3; D possibly corresponds to TRBD1 (5 bases). Germline loops: CDR1 SGHKS, CDR2 YYEKEE (reference sequence). The CDR3 has 16 amino acids. Trimming removed 1 base at V and 3 bases at J, with 14 bases between. The CDR3 protein is CASSLQGGSGGNTIYF. In DNA form, the CDR3 reads TGTGCCAGCAGCTTGCAGGGTGGCAGTGGTGGAAACACCATATATTTT.

This chain joins TRBV7-9 and TRBJ1-4; 7 nucleotides match TRBD1. The CDR3 is made up of 15 amino acids. In germline, CDR1 is SEHNR, CDR2 FQNEAQ (reference sequence). The J segment lost 7 bases and the V segment lost 0 bases, leaving 5 bases of the junction unmatched. The CDR3 nucleotides are TGTGCCAGCAGCTTAGCGCGGCAGGGGGGTGAAAAACTGTTTTTT. Its translation is CASSLARQGGEKLFF.

The chain couples TRBV9 to TRBJ2-1; D ambiguous. Per germline, CDR1 SGDLS and CDR2 YYNGEE. Trimming took off 1 base at V and 9 bases at J, with 8 bases between the two ends. This CDR3 spans 12 amino acids. In nucleotides, the CDR3 is TGTGCCAGCAGCGTACAACCCACTGAGCAGTTCTTC. This codes for CASSVQPTEQFF.

This clone is a singleton in its sample. The CDR3 does not end in the conserved phenylalanine or tryptophan, so this is likely a read error. This chain connects TRBV2 to TRBJ1-6; 8 positions agree with TRBD1. V shed 5 bases and J 9 bases; nucleotides not matched to a gene: 6. CDR3 length: 14 amino acids. Germline CDR1 and CDR2: SNHLY and FYNNEI. CDR3 in amino acids: CASSLQGAASPLHL. The CDR3 DNA follows: TGTGCCAGCAGTCTGCAGGGGGCGGCTTCACCCCTCCACCTT.

This clone occurred once. The CDR3 is CASTTQLAKNIQYF. In DNA, the CDR3 is TGTGCCAGCACCACACAACTAGCCAAAAACATTCAGTACTTC. The J gene is TRBJ2-4, the V gene TRBV6-1; D gene unclear. V lost 7 bases, J lost 0 bases, and 10 bases lay in between. CDR3 length: 14 amino acids. Germline lookup yields CDR1 MNHNS and CDR2 SASEGT.

The chain combines TRBV5-1 with TRBJ2-5, with 12 nucleotides matching TRBD2. CDR3 length equals 18 residues. Germline V gene sequence: CDR1 SGHRS, CDR2 YFSETQ. V shed 0 bases and J 2 bases; nucleotides not matched to a gene: 8. CDR3 loop: CASSLAPSSGGAQETQYF. CDR3 DNA: TGCGCCAGCAGCTTGGCCCCCTCTAGCGGGGGGGCGCAAGAGACCCAGTACTTC.

This rearrangement joins TRBV7-2 to TRBJ2-1; TRBD1 matches at 9 bases. In germline, CDR1 is SGHTA, CDR2 FQGNSA. V trimming: 5 bases; J trimming: 4 bases; junction bases outside the gene matches: 6. The CDR3 runs to 15 residues. The CDR3 is CASSDRDRVYNEQFF. The CDR3 nucleotides are TGTGCCAGCAGCGACCGGGACAGGGTATACAATGAGCAGTTCTTC.

The sample holds a few counts of this clone. The genes are TRBV29-1 and TRBJ2-3, with 8 bases identical to TRBD1. Germline CDR1 SQVTM, CDR2 ANQGSEA. The ends lost 1 base at V and 4 bases at J; junction bases unmatched: 7. The CDR3 runs to 15 residues. The CDR3 spells CSVEGRQGLSDTQYF. In DNA, the CDR3 is TGCAGCGTTGAAGGACGACAGGGGTTGTCAGATACGCAGTATTTT.

Turning to this clone: Other DNA sequences in this sample translate to the same CDR3. CDR3 sequence (DNA): TGTGCCAGCTCACCACAGGGCTGGGGTGAAGCTTTCTTT. Residues: CASSPQGWGEAFF. The chain combines TRBV18 with TRBJ1-1; D not resolved. The CDR3 extends over 13 amino acids. Trimming took off 1 base at V and 7 bases at J, with 10 bases between the two ends. The germline gives CDR1 KGHSH, CDR2 LQKENI.

In its sample, this clone was seen once. The genes are TRBV28 and TRBJ2-5; D gene uncertain. The CDR3 length is 10 residues. The ends were cut back, 8 bases at V and 2 bases at J, with 3 bases in the middle. Per germline, CDR1 MDHEN and CDR2 SYDVKM. The CDR3 DNA reads TGTGCCAGCGGTCAAGAGACCCAGTACTTC. Its translation is CASGQETQYF.

V gene TRBV10-3 combines with J gene TRBJ2-3, with D perhaps matching TRBD1 (8 bases). Trimming took 7 bases from V and 6 from J, leaving 23 bases between them. The CDR3 sequence is 16 residues long. CDR1 and CDR2 (germline): ENHRY, SYGVKD. The CDR3 sequence is CAITKGQGGIVDTQYF. For the CDR3, the DNA is TGTGCCATCACTAAAGGACAGGGAGGGATTGTCGATACGCAGTATTTT.

This rearrangement joins TRBV10-3 to TRBJ1-2, with 8 positions matching TRBD1. V gave up 6 bases and J gave up 10 bases; unmatched junction bases: 13. CDR3 length equals 14 residues. CDR1 and CDR2 from the germline V gene are ENHRY and SYGVKD. The CDR3 sequence: CAISANGGQGAYTF. CDR3 bases: TGTGCCATCAGCGCAAACGGCGGACAGGGCGCCTACACCTTC.

The chain is built from TRBV10-1 and TRBJ2-3; D may be TRBD1 (6 bases). This CDR3 contains 13 residues. V was shortened by 7 bases and J by 3 bases, with 11 bases between the two germline ends. Germline V gives CDR1 WNHNN, CDR2 SYGVQD (reference sequence). CDR3 sequence: CASNLQGTDTQYF. CDR3 nucleotides: TGCGCCAGCAACTTACAGGGTACAGATACGCAGTATTTT.

The gene calls are TRBV7-2 and TRBJ2-7; D may be TRBD1 or TRBD2 (5 bases each). The germline CDR1 and CDR2 sequences are SGHTA and FQGNSA. The CDR3 is made up of 15 amino acids. Trimming left V 5 bases short and J 5 bases short, with 19 bases between. The DNA for the CDR3 is TGTGCCAGCAGCCAATGGGGGATACCTCCTAACGAGCAGTACTTC. Translating it yields CASSQWGIPPNEQYF.

The chain employs TRBV6-5 and TRBJ1-1; D gene unclear. The CDR3 is 12 amino acids. V gave up 5 bases and J gave up 8 bases, with 12 bases separating them. Germline V gene lookup returns CDR1 MNHEY and CDR2 SVGAGI. CDR3 sequence reads: CASSKVGFEAFF. Written as DNA, the CDR3 is TGTGCCAGCAGTAAAGTGGGGTTCGAAGCTTTCTTT.

The genes are TRBV6-5 and TRBJ1-5; D might be TRBD1 (6 bases). Germline CDR1 reads MNHEY; CDR2 reads SVGAGI. The CDR3 runs to 15 residues. Trimming removed 5 bases at V and 7 bases at J, with 18 bases between. The CDR3 region has the DNA TGTGCCAGCAGTCCTAGACAGGACCTCGGACAGCCCCAGCATTTT. Amino acids: CASSPRQDLGQPQHF.

This chain uses TRBV5-5 with TRBJ1-1; D is ambiguous. Trimming took off 5 bases at V and 1 base at J, with 9 bases between the two ends. Germline CDR1 SGHKS, CDR2 YYEKEE (reference sequence). The CDR3 length is 13 residues. This chain's CDR3 is CASRYGWNTEAFF. As DNA, the CDR3 is TGTGCCAGCAGATACGGGTGGAACACTGAAGCTTTCTTT.

The gene calls are TRBV5-4 and TRBJ1-2; D unclear. Trimming took off 1 base at V and 8 bases at J, with 9 bases between the two ends. The CDR3 totals 12 residues. Germline V gene data show CDR1 as SGHNT and CDR2 as YYREEE (reference sequence). The CDR3 sequence is CASSLREDGYTF. The CDR3 DNA follows: TGTGCCAGCAGCTTGCGAGAAGACGGCTACACCTTC.

This sequence joins TRBV20-1 and TRBJ1-3; no firm D call. The V end was cut by 3 bases, the J end by 4 bases, with 4 bases between. The CDR3 covers 11 residues. Germline V lookup: CDR1 DFQATT, CDR2 SNEGSKA (reference sequence). Here the CDR3 reads CSARTGNTIYF. The CDR3 nucleotides read TGCAGTGCTAGGACAGGAAACACCATATATTTT.

The chain joins TRBV25-1 to TRBJ2-7; D is possibly TRBD1 (5 bases). This CDR3 contains 14 residues. In germline, CDR1 is MGHDK, CDR2 SYGVNS. V shed 3 bases and J shed 0 bases, with 9 bases lying between them. The CDR3 is CASSDQGYSYEQYF. The CDR3 DNA sequence: TGTGCCAGCAGTGACCAGGGATACTCCTACGAGCAGTACTTC.

This clone has more than one count but fewer than ten. This chain connects TRBV11-2 to TRBJ2-7, with D tentatively TRBD2 (7 bases). Trimming removed 4 bases at V and 4 bases at J, with 17 bases between. The CDR3 extends over 15 amino acids. Germline V gives CDR1 SGHAT, CDR2 FQNNGV. The CDR3 protein is CASSSIVGGQYEQYF. Written as DNA, the CDR3 is TGTGCCAGCAGCTCTATAGTGGGGGGGCAATACGAGCAGTACTTC. The complete variable domain, with remaining parts taken from reference TRBV11-2 and TRBJ2-7, reads EAGVAQSPRYKIIEKRQSVAFWCNPISGHATLYWYQQILGQGPKLLIQFQNNGVVDDSQLPKDRFSAERLKGVDSTLKIQPAKLEDSAVYLCASSSIVGGQYEQYFGPGTRLTVT.